This T cell receptor beta chain was obtained from a study of T cell responses to AZD1222 COVID-19 vaccine. Study results and limitations: Spike was spanned by vaccine-associated CD4 TCRs, with dominance at 160-218 and 743-854.

The repertoire was sequenced with immunoSEQ multiplex PCR; TCRdb's copy has only in-frame clones and lacks some. The profile covers more than 85,000 clones, with roughly nine tenths appearing a single time and approximately 8.3% taken by the ten largest. There are 13 residues in the CDR3. Per germline, CDR1 MDHEN and CDR2 SYDVKM. V dropped 4 bases and J dropped 2 bases, with 9 bases sitting between them. As concerns this clone: The antigen is undetermined.

This material consisted of peripheral blood, taken on day 0 of AZD1222 vaccination. This TCR was recovered from an adult in good health. The chain carries TRBV28 and TRBJ2-7, with D perhaps TRBD1 (6 bases). CDR3 nucleotides: TGTGCCAGCAGTTCTGCAGGGGCCTACGAGCAGTACTTC. Amino acid sequence: CASSSAGAYEQYF.